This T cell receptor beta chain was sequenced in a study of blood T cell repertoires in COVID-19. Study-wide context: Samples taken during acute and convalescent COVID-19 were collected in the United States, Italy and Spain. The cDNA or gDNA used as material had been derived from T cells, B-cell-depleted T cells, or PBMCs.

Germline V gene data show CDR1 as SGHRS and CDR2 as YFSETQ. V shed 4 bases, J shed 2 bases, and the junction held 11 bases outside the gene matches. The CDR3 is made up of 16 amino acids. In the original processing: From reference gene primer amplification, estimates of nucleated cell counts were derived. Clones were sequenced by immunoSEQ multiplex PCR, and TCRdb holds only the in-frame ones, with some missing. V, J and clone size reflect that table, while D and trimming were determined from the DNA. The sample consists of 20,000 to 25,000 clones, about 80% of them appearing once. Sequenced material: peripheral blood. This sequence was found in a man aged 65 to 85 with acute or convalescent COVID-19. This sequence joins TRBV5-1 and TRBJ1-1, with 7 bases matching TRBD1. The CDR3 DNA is TGCGCCAGCAGCCCCACCGAAACAGGGGCTAACACTGAAGCTTTCTTT. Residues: CASSPTETGANTEAFF.